The 10 T cell receptor beta chains presented below share a single source sample, sequenced in a study of blood T cells in healthy people across ages. Combining a sample-barcoded 5' primer with a J-beta primer mix, a second PCR ran for about 7 to 12 cycles. TCRdb used MiXCR to reprocess the 5' RACE reads, holding one entry per CDR3 protein. The table shows roughly 1,100,000 distinct CDR3 sequences, with approximately 25% occurring only once. This sample was shared with a second study, whose subject was T cells of mothers and their children.

Sample: blood. The receptors here all came from a girl aged 2 to 9 in good health.

This chain uses TRBV4-3 with TRBJ1-2; no reliable D call. CDR3 length: 15 amino acids. V was shortened by 4 bases and J by 3 bases, with 15 bases between the two germline ends. CDR1 LGHNA and CDR2 YSLEER come from the germline V gene. The CDR3 spells CASSPRWQLDYGYTF. The CDR3 bases are TGCGCCAGCAGCCCACGGTGGCAGTTAGACTATGGCTACACCTTC.

This clonotype was detected only a few times. The chain combines TRBV6-5 with TRBJ2-2, with unresolved D. Per germline, CDR1 MNHEY and CDR2 SVGAGI. The CDR3 spans 15 residues. V was trimmed by 0 bases and J by 3 bases, leaving 8 bases between them. The CDR3 reads CASSYSTPYTGELFF. CDR3 sequence (DNA): TGTGCCAGCAGTTACTCGACACCCTACACCGGGGAGCTGTTTTTT.

The chain combines TRBV12-3 or TRBV12-4 with TRBJ2-5; 12 bases are a match to TRBD2. The junction had 7 bases not matched to a gene; V was cut back by 4 bases and J by 4 bases. The CDR3 spans 16 residues. The CDR3 sequence is CASSSTSGGLRETQYF. CDR3 DNA sequence: TGTGCCAGCAGTTCGACTAGCGGGGGATTACGAGAGACCCAGTACTTC.

This clonotype was seen a handful of times. V gene TRBV4-1 combines with J gene TRBJ2-1; 9 bases match TRBD2. The DNA matches TRBJ2-5 better at its end, which makes the J call doubtful. This CDR3 contains 19 residues. Germline V gene lookup returns CDR1 MGHRA and CDR2 YSYEKL. The CDR3 bases are TGCGCCAGCAGCCAAGATCAGATTCGGGCTAGCGGGAAGATGGAGACCCAGTACTTC. As protein: CASSQDQIRASGKMETQYF.

The chain uses TRBV18 and TRBJ2-1; TRBD2 matches at 14 bases. CDR1 and CDR2 from the germline V gene are KGHSH and LQKENI. The CDR3 contains 17 residues. V shed 2 bases, J shed 9 bases, and the junction held 9 bases outside the gene matches. Here the CDR3 DNA reads TGTGCCAGCTCACCATTCCAAGGACTAGCGGGAGGAGGTGAGCAGTTCTTC. Translation: CASSPFQGLAGGGEQFF.

This chain's CDR3 is CSARFLAKNIQYF. DNA for the CDR3: TGCAGTGCTCGTTTTCTAGCCAAAAACATTCAGTACTTC. The chain links TRBV20-1 to TRBJ2-4; D gene unclear. The CDR3 is made up of 13 amino acids. V was pared by 5 bases and J by 0 bases, with 8 bases between. Germline V gene data show CDR1 as DFQATT and CDR2 as SNEGSKA (reference sequence).

The table lists this clonotype with a few counts. The rearrangement links TRBV6-1 to TRBJ2-2; no firm D call. CDR3 size: 18 residues. Germline V CDR1 and CDR2: MNHNS, SASEGT. Trimming stripped 4 bases from V and 1 base from J, with 19 bases between. CDR3 region: CASSVEDLLGVNTGELFF. DNA for the CDR3: TGTGCCAGCAGTGTCGAGGACCTTCTCGGCGTGAACACCGGGGAGCTGTTTTTT.

The rearrangement joins TRBV7-6 to TRBJ2-5; either TRBD1 or TRBD2 may fit D (5 bases each). CDR1 and CDR2 from the germline V gene are SGHVS and FNYEAQ. The CDR3 contains 16 residues. The V end lost 4 bases, the J end lost 3 bases, and 18 bases lay between the germline ends. Here the CDR3 DNA reads TGTGCCAGCAGCTCAGGTGGTACGAGGGGCGAAGAGACCCAGTACTTC. It translates to CASSSGGTRGEETQYF.

This clonotype was recorded a few times. The chain joins TRBV18 to TRBJ1-2, with D possibly being TRBD1 (6 bases). CDR1 KGHSH and CDR2 LQKENI come from the germline V gene. This CDR3 region has 16 residues. Trimming cost V 6 bases and J 2 bases, with 19 bases left between them. The CDR3, as DNA: TGTGCCAGCTCCCACAAATGGGACAACCGAAACTATGGCTACACCTTC. It translates to CASSHKWDNRNYGYTF. Full variable domain (outside the CDR3, taken from reference TRBV18 and TRBJ1-2): NAGVMQNPRHLVRRRGQEARLRCSPMKGHSHVYWYRQLPEEGLKFMVYLQKENIIDESGMPKERFSAEFPKEGPSILRIQQVVRGDSAAYFCASSHKWDNRNYGYTFGSGTRLTVV.

For this clonotype: Possible read error: a much larger clone is one base away. The J gene is TRBJ2-7, the V gene TRBV7-9; tentative D call: TRBD1 (7 bases). Trimming pared 5 bases from V and 2 bases from J, leaving 10 bases between. In germline, CDR1 is SEHNR, CDR2 FQNEAQ (reference sequence). The CDR3 extends over 13 amino acids. The CDR3 DNA is TGTGCCAGCAGCGCGGGACAGCCCTACGAGCAGTACTTC. Residues: CASSAGQPYEQYF. Together with reference TRBV7-9 and TRBJ2-7, the CDR3 gives the full variable domain: DTGVSQNPRHKITKRGQNVTFRCDPISEHNRLYWYRQTLGQGPEFLTYFQNEAQLEKSRLLSDRFSAERPKGSFSTLEIQRTEQGDSAMYLCASSAGQPYEQYFGPGTRLTVT.